The clone carrying this T cell receptor (beta chain) was observed many times. Several immunoSEQ plates received, in even portions, the genomic DNA of each subset. Assay used: immunoSEQ multiplex PCR; TCRdb lists only in-frame clones, some missing. The table includes around 1.1 million clones, 70% to 85% detected once. This record belongs to a study of shared clonotypes between healthy human individuals. This TCR came from a man aged 18 to 29 in good health. Some clones in this sample may be carry-over from other donors' samples. The specimen was memory CD4+ T cells from PBMCs. Documented subset: CD45RA-negative fraction.

DNA of the CDR3: TGTGCCAGCAGCCCAAGACAGGGAACGAGTAATGAAGCTTTCTTT. This sequence encodes CASSPRQGTSNEAFF. The gene calls are TRBV11-2 and TRBJ1-1; TRBD1 matches at 7 bases. With V trimmed by 5 bases and J by 7 bases, 13 bases remained unmatched. Germline V gene lookup returns CDR1 SGHAT and CDR2 FQNNGV. The CDR3 totals 15 residues.